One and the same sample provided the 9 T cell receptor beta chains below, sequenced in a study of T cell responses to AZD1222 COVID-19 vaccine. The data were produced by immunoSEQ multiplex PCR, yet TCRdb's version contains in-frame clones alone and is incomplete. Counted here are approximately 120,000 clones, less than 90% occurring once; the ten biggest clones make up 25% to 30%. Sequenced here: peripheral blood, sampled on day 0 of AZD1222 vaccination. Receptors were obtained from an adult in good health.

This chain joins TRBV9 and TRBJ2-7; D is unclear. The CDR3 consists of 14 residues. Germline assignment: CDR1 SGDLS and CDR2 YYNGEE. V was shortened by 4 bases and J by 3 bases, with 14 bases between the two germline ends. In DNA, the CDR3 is TGTGCCAGCAGCCCTTTAGGAGCGAGCTACGAGCAGTACTTC. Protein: CASSPLGASYEQYF.

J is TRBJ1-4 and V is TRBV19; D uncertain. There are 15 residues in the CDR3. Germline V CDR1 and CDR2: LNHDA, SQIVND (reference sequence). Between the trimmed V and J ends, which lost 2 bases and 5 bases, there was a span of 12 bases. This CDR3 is CASSISFAGNEKLFF. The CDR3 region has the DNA TGTGCCAGTAGTATATCTTTTGCGGGCAATGAAAAACTGTTTTTT.

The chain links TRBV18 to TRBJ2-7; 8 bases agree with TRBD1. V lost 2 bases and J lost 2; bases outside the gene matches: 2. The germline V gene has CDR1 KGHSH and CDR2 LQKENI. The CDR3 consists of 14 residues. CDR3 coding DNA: TGTGCCAGCTCACCAGGGACAGGAACCTACGAGCAGTACTTC. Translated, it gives CASSPGTGTYEQYF. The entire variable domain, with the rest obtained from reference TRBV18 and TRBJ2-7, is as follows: NAGVMQNPRHLVRRRGQEARLRCSPMKGHSHVYWYRQLPEEGLKFMVYLQKENIIDESGMPKERFSAEFPKEGPSILRIQQVVRGDSAAYFCASSPGTGTYEQYFGPGTRLTVT.

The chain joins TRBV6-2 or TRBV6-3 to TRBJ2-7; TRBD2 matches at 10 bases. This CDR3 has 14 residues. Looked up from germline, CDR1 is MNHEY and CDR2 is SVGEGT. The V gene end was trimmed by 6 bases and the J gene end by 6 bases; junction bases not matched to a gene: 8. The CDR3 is CASSASGRTAEQYF. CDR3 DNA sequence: TGTGCCAGCAGCGCTAGCGGGAGAACTGCCGAGCAGTACTTC.

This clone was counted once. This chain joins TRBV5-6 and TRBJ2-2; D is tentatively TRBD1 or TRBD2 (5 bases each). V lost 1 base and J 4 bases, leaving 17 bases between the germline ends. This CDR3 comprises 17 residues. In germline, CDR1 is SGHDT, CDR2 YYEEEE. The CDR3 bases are TGTGCCAGCAGCTTGTGGAGGTACAGGAGCACCACCGGGGAGCTGTTTTTT. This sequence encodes CASSLWRYRSTTGELFF.

As DNA, the CDR3 is TGTGCCAGCAGAACCGACAGGGACAATCAGCCCCAGCATTTT. It yields the protein CASRTDRDNQPQHF. J is TRBJ1-5 and V is TRBV6-5; 7 bases agree with TRBD1. The CDR3 covers 14 residues. J was trimmed by 3 bases and V by 6 bases; bases with no gene match: 5. Germline V gives CDR1 MNHEY, CDR2 SVGAGI.

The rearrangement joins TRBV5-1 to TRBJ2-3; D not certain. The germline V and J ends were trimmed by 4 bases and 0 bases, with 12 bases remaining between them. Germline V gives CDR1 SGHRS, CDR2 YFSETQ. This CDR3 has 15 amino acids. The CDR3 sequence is CASSPALASTDTQYF. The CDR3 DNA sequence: TGCGCCAGCAGCCCGGCCCTGGCCAGCACAGATACGCAGTATTTT.

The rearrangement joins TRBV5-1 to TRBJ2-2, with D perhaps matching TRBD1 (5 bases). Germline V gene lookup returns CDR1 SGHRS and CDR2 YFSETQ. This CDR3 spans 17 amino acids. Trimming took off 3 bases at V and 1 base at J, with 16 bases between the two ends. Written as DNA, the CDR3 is TGCGCCAGCAGCTCTGGATATTACACAGGGAACACCGGGGAGCTGTTTTTT. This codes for CASSSGYYTGNTGELFF. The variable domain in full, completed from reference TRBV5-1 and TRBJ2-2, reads KAGVTQTPRYLIKTRGQQVTLSCSPISGHRSVSWYQQTPGQGLQFLFEYFSETQRNKGNFPGRFSGRQFSNSRSEMNVSTLELGDSALYLCASSSGYYTGNTGELFFGEGSRLTVL.

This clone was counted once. The CDR3 DNA sequence: TGTGCCAGCAGCCCTTATGAGAACACTGAAGCTTTCTTT. Its protein is CASSPYENTEAFF. V is TRBV7-9 and J is TRBJ1-1; D call uncertain. This CDR3 is 13 amino acids long. Germline V gene sequence: CDR1 SEHNR, CDR2 FQNEAQ (reference sequence). V shed 5 bases and J shed 1 base, with 8 bases lying between them.